This T cell receptor beta chain was recorded in a study of cytomegalovirus exposure and HLA in healthy donors. Study at large: Approximately 190 million T cells yielded approximately 100 million unique TCR beta sequences, as an earlier analysis found. Broader study findings: Certain indistinguishable V segments, among them TRBV6-2 and TRBV6-3, were excluded. For most subjects, TCR beta sequences were reported to predict HLA-A and HLA-B alleles with accuracy.

This CDR3 comprises 13 residues. V lost 6 bases, J lost 2 bases, and 4 bases stayed unmatched. Germline V gene data show CDR1 as SGHNT and CDR2 as YYREEE (reference sequence). Note on this clone: Its antigen is undetermined.

The PCR employed 60 Vbeta primers together with 13 Jbeta primers. Assay used: immunoSEQ multiplex PCR; TCRdb lists only in-frame clones, some missing. The sample holds about 120,000 clones, 65% to 80% seen once. The sequencing sample was made of PBMCs. The TCR sequence derives from a female donor in good health and CMV-seronegative. V usage is TRBV5-4 and J usage is TRBJ2-5, with 7 positions matching TRBD1. In DNA, the CDR3 is TGTGCCAGCACCCAGGGACAGCAAGAGACCCAGTACTTC. Translation gives CASTQGQQETQYF.